This TCR beta chain was profiled in a study of shared T cell receptors in the human thymus. Profiling relied on immunoSEQ multiplex PCR, and the TCRdb table lists in-frame clones only, not all of them. The sample records 720,000 or so clones, approximately 85% being singletons. The ends were cut back, 6 bases at V and 6 bases at J, with 11 bases in the middle. This CDR3 is 12 amino acids long. Per germline, CDR1 SGHTA and CDR2 FQGNSA. These data are also associated with another study on human thymus T cells. That investigation notes: Corrective cardiac surgery supplied the resected thymus tissue. Within thymic and blood repertoires, V and J gene usage appeared to be biased. Unrelated individuals were reported by related research to share highly overlapping thymic repertoires.

The gene calls are TRBV7-2 and TRBJ1-2; possible D gene TRBD1, 5 bases. Material: thymocytes. The TCR comes from a girl under three years old with a congenital heart defect. CDR3 loop: CASRSGGDGYTF. In nucleotides, the CDR3 is TGTGCCAGCAGGTCTGGGGGGGATGGCTACACCTTC.